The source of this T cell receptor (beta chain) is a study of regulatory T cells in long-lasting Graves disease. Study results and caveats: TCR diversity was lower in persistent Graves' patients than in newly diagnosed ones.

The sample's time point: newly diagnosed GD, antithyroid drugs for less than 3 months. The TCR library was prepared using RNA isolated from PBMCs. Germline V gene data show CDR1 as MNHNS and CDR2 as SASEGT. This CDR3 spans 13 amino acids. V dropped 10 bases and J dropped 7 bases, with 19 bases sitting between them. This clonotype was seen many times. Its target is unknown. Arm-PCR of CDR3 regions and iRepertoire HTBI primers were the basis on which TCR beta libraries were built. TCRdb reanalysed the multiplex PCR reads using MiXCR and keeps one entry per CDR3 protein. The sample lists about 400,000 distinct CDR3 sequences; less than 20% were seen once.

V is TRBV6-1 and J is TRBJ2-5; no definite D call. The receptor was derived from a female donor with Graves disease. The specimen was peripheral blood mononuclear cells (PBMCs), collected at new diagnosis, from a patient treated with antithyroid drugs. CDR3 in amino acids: CATQPSDGPTQYF. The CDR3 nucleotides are TGTGCCACCCAACCATCGGACGGGCCGACCCAGTACTTC.